This T cell receptor (beta chain) stems from a study of T cell responses to AZD1222 COVID-19 vaccine (dated by TCRdb to the early 2020s). Regarding the complete study: Because spike-specific TCR depth and breadth did not differ between the two schedules, AZD1222 recipients who got a second dose at roughly 4 weeks were pooled with those who got a second dose at roughly 12 weeks. A total of around 240 trial participants underwent TCR sequencing, of whom approximately 200 had received two doses of AZD1222 and some 25 had received two doses of the MenACWY control vaccine. Trial participants were enrolled by age into subgroups of 18-55, 56-69 and 70-plus years, and roughly 150, 30 and 60 TCR-sequenced participants, respectively, were included in these subgroups.

Overall results and qualifications from the work: Because no day 14 peak-response samples were available, the repertoires could be characterized only after the peak T cell response. In the small 56-69-year group, the increase in depth fell short of significance, most likely because of low power. Conclusions about previously exposed vaccinees are limited because only a handful of AZD1222 recipients were SARS-CoV-2 seropositive at baseline. A significant rise in spike-specific TCR breadth and depth was observed after two AZD1222 doses relative to day 0 and relative to MenACWY recipients. Nearly half of unique spike-specific TCRs reportedly recognized epitopes outside regions mutated in the B.1.351 and B.1.1.7 variants. The whole spike protein was spanned by vaccine-associated CD4 TCRs, and dominant responses were seen in regions 160-218 and 743-854. Participants were mostly white British, with more females than males. The authors suggested clonal diversity may have been underestimated.

The CDR3 regions of human TCRbeta chains were analyzed by immunosequencing. Per the original workflow: TCRs in the repertoires were matched against a reference library of SARS-CoV-2-specific TCRs that had been generated with the MIRA antigen-specificity platform. Breadth meant the fraction of unique TCRs that were SARS-CoV-2-associated, whereas depth meant the fraction of total T cells that were SARS-CoV-2-associated. Using the MIRA data, each spike-specific TCR was mapped to the spike region that the TCR reacts to and placed in a CD4 or CD8 class. Log10-transformed breadth and depth values were compared by one-way ANOVA with Sidak's multiple comparisons tests. Imported from immuneACCESS, the table was reduced by TCRdb to in-frame sequences with V and J called. These copies leave out some clones; in studies compared against another copy, an unresolved V gene accounts for under half, and the cause of the remainder is not known. V, J and clone size derive from that table, while D and trimming were established from the DNA sequence. The sample profile shows some 120,000 clones; 85% to 95% of them were found once. Clones ranked in the top ten supply more than 2.5% of the sample.

Comment on this clone: This receptor's antigen is unknown. The sample holds no much larger clone one base away, and base qualities are not on file.

The time point label for this specimen denotes: baseline before first vaccination. Vaccinee samples were obtained from the UK trials COV001 and COV002, which included a single-blind randomized controlled phase 2/3 trial of AZD1222 (ChAdOx1 nCoV-19) in healthy adults. Trial participant PBMC samples were collected at day 0 and day 28 after the second dose for TCRbeta chain sequencing. Sequencing was performed on peripheral blood, taken on day 0 of AZD1222 vaccination. The receptor was isolated from an adult in good health.

The sequence in DNA is TGTGCCAGCAGCGCCGGGGACAGATACAATCAGCCCCAGCATTTT. Its protein product is CASSAGDRYNQPQHF. The rearrangement joined TRBV7-9 to TRBJ1-5; 7 junctional bases match TRBD1. V ends up 5 bases short and J 3 bases short, with an unmatched junction base count of 7. Spanning cysteine to phenylalanine, the CDR3 consists of 15 amino acids. The retained sequence is limited to the CDR3, 45 bases, with the frame set at the first base. CDR1 is given as SEHNR and CDR2 as FQNEAQ, both from the germline V gene (reference sequence).